This TCR beta chain was captured in a study of T cells in tuberculosis. Background on the study: IGRA-negative adolescents, IGRA-positive adolescents with latent tuberculosis and adults with active tuberculosis formed this South African cohort.

A word on this clone: What it binds is not known.

The sample's time point: new active TB diagnosis, blood taken before or within 7 days of starting treatment. Study-wide results and limits: Smaller alpha distances in active tuberculosis partly reflected shorter CDR3-alpha lengths.

The assay was immunoSEQ multiplex PCR, and TCRdb's table has in-frame clones only and misses some. Found here are roughly 32,000 clones, over 85% of them singletons; the top ten hold 11%. The sample was PBMCs, taken at tuberculosis diagnosis. This sequence was found in an adult with tuberculosis.

Written as DNA, the CDR3 is TGCGCCAGCAGCCAAGAACGGGGCTACGAGCAGTACTTC. Translated, it gives CASSQERGYEQYF. The chain carries TRBV4-1 and TRBJ2-7, with a possible D match to TRBD2 (5 bases). Trimming removed 0 bases from V and 3 bases from J, with 6 bases in between. Germline values: CDR1 MGHRA, CDR2 YSYEKL. This CDR3 contains 13 residues.